The 8 T cell receptor beta chains in this list originate from one sample, sequenced in a study of response to subunit inactivated influenza vaccine. One entry per CDR3 protein results from TCRdb running MiXCR on the RT-PCR reads. There are 500,000 to 550,000 distinct CDR3 sequences in the sample; approximately 7.7% occur only once, and roughly 13% lies in the top ten. The sample in question was PBMCs from blood, obtained less than 30 months after vaccination. The receptors were gathered from a man aged 50-75 years who received an inactivated influenza vaccine.

V usage is TRBV6-2 or TRBV6-3 and J usage is TRBJ2-7; TRBD2 is a possible D gene (7 bases). CDR3 length: 16 amino acids. CDR1 MNHEY and CDR2 SVGEGT come from the germline V gene. V shed 4 bases and J shed 3 bases, with 19 bases lying between them. The CDR3 region has the DNA TGTGCCAGCAGTTTTTTTAATGGGGGGGCCGACTACGAGCAGTACTTC. Translated, it gives CASSFFNGGADYEQYF.

This clonotype was counted only a few times. The chain recombines TRBV28 with TRBJ2-7; tentatively, D is TRBD1 (6 bases). This CDR3 is built from 15 residues. CDR1 and CDR2 (germline): MDHEN, SYDVKM. The germline V and J ends were trimmed by 3 bases and 0 bases, with 12 bases remaining between them. The chain's CDR3 is CASSFRQGISYEQYF. For the CDR3, the DNA is TGTGCCAGCAGTTTCCGGCAGGGGATCTCCTACGAGCAGTACTTC.

This clonotype was observed at least ten times. The rearrangement links TRBV12-3 or TRBV12-4 to TRBJ2-2; D not certain. The CDR3 extends over 12 amino acids. With 8 bases removed from V and 5 bases from J, the gap between germline ends came to 9 bases. The CDR3 DNA reads TGTGCCAGCGGGTTTAGTACCGGGGAGCTGTTTTTT. This codes for CASGFSTGELFF.

The chain combines TRBV2 with TRBJ2-2; a weak D match, TRBD1 (6 bases). Trimming shortened V by 8 bases and J by 0 bases, and 13 bases separated the two germline ends. Germline assignment: CDR1 SNHLY and CDR2 FYNNEI. The CDR3 covers 15 residues. The CDR3 DNA reads TGTGCCAGCGGCACGACAGGCGCGAACACCGGGGAGCTGTTTTTT. Amino acids: CASGTTGANTGELFF.

This clonotype was seen repeatedly, ten times or more. This chain links TRBV6-1 with TRBJ2-2, with 8 bases aligning to TRBD1. The germline gives CDR1 MNHNS, CDR2 SASEGT. The CDR3 loop spans 16 amino acids. The V gene end was trimmed by 7 bases and the J gene end by 6 bases; junction bases not matched to a gene: 13. CDR3: CASIGNGQGSAGELFF. The CDR3 region has the DNA TGTGCCAGCATTGGTAATGGACAGGGTAGCGCCGGGGAGCTGTTTTTT.

The CDR3 region has the DNA TGCAGTGCTAGAGGGACTAGCGGGAGGTACGGCGAGCAGTACTTC. Translation gives CSARGTSGRYGEQYF. The chain has TRBV20-1 and TRBJ2-7; TRBD2 matches at 14 bases. Per germline, CDR1 DFQATT and CDR2 SNEGSKA (reference sequence). Unmatched junction bases numbered 5, after V lost 1 base and J lost 6 bases. The CDR3 contains 15 residues.

This clonotype was seen a handful of times. This chain links TRBV20-1 with TRBJ2-3, with TRBD2 matching 11 bases. V lost 5 bases to trimming and J lost 6 bases; unmatched junction nucleotides: 7. Per the germline V gene, CDR1 is DFQATT and CDR2 is SNEGSKA (reference sequence). The CDR3 sequence is 14 residues long. The DNA for the CDR3 is TGCAGTGCTGGACTAGCGGGTCCCCGGGATACGCAGTATTTT. Translated: CSAGLAGPRDTQYF.

The CDR3 DNA follows: TGCAGTGCTAGAAGGCCCCAGGGGTACTCCTACGAGCAGTACTTC. Amino acids: CSARRPQGYSYEQYF. The gene calls are TRBV20-1 and TRBJ2-7, with D tentatively TRBD1 (6 bases). Germline V gene sequence: CDR1 DFQATT, CDR2 SNEGSKA (reference sequence). The CDR3 is made up of 15 amino acids. The V gene lost 2 bases and the J gene lost 0 bases, with 14 bases spanning the gap.